These T cell receptor beta chains were read from a single sample in a study of early T cells in non-severe SARS-CoV-2 infection. MiXCR was run by TCRdb on the 5' RACE reads, yielding one entry per CDR3 protein. Altogether 45,000 to 50,000 distinct CDR3 sequences are present, about 6.2% being singletons, with the ten largest covering under 8%. Specimen: whole blood, collected at baseline. These receptor sequences come from an adult who was a healthcare worker with PCR-confirmed SARS-CoV-2 infection or an uninfected control (not recorded which). Both conserved end residues are part of each CDR3. A D gene is named only where the DNA matches it firmly. A clone size is listed for some rows: how often the clone was seen (once, few, many), or a class if it is expanded.

>TRBJ2-2|.|TRBV18|many
CASSIQSPNTGELFF
TGTGCCAGCTCTATTCAGTCTCCGAACACCGGGGAGCTGTTTTTT
>TRBJ2-7|.|TRBV4-3|many
CASSQDSPGEQYF
TGCGCCAGCAGCCAAGATTCCCCCGGCGAGCAGTACTTC
>TRBJ1-5|.|TRBV21-1|.
CASNLTGGGKRYSNQPQHF
TGTGCCAGCAACCTCACGGGCGGAGGCAAACGATATAGCAATCAGCCCCAGCATTTT
>TRBJ2-2|TRBD2|TRBV27|.
CASREGASTGELFF
TGTGCCAGCCGGGAGGGCGCCAGCACCGGGGAGCTGTTTTTT
>TRBJ2-7|TRBD2|TRBV20-1|few
CSARGLAGGPSYEQYF
TGCAGTGCTAGAGGACTAGCGGGAGGGCCCTCCTACGAGCAGTACTTC
>TRBJ2-7|TRBD2|TRBV14|many
CASSAMRAGVVQYF
TGTGCCAGCAGCGCAATGCGTGCGGGAGTCGTGCAGTACTTC
>TRBJ2-1|TRBD2|TRBV14|many
CASSQIAGEYNEQFF
TGTGCCAGCAGCCAAATAGCGGGAGAATACAATGAGCAGTTCTTC
>TRBJ2-3|.|TRBV5-1|.
CASSLNRVADTQYF
TGCGCCAGCAGCCTGAACAGGGTTGCAGATACGCAGTATTTT
>TRBJ2-1|TRBD2|TRBV24-1|many
CATGAGGPYEQFF
TGTGCCACCGGGGCGGGAGGGCCTTATGAGCAGTTCTTC
>TRBJ1-6|.|TRBV10-2|.
CAGGDTDARGSPLHF
TGCGCCGGAGGGGACACGGACGCAAGAGGTTCACCCCTCCACTTT
>TRBJ2-1|TRBD2|TRBV19|many
CASSIGLAGLIEQFF
TGTGCCAGTAGTATAGGACTAGCGGGACTTATTGAGCAGTTCTTC
>TRBJ1-3|.|TRBV4-1|few
CASSQDLRRLSGNTIYF
TGCGCCAGCAGCCAAGATTTACGCCGACTCTCTGGAAACACCATATATTTT
>TRBJ2-7|.|TRBV18|.
CASSSGEREQYF
TGTGCCAGCTCTTCCGGGGAGAGGGAGCAGTACTTC
>TRBJ2-5|TRBD2|TRBV4-3|.
CASSQDLLAGETQYF
TGCGCCAGCAGCCAAGATCTACTAGCGGGGGAGACCCAGTACTTC
>TRBJ2-3|.|TRBV27|few
CASSSYSTDTQYF
TGTGCCAGCAGCTCATATAGCACAGATACGCAGTATTTT
>TRBJ2-1|.|TRBV29-1|many
CSVEWGNEQFF
TGCAGCGTTGAGTGGGGAAATGAGCAGTTCTTC
>TRBJ2-5|TRBD1|TRBV9|few
CASSAWTGVDETQYF
TGTGCCAGCAGCGCCTGGACAGGGGTTGATGAGACCCAGTACTTC
>TRBJ2-3|TRBD2|TRBV12-3/TRBV12-4|.
CASSLGLAGADTQYF
TGTGCCAGCAGTTTGGGATTAGCGGGAGCAGATACGCAGTATTTT
>TRBJ2-3|.|TRBV6-6|few
CATSTSTDTQYF
TGTGCCACCTCAACAAGCACAGATACGCAGTATTTT
>TRBJ2-7|.|TRBV7-2|few
CASSSPTGLGEQYF
TGTGCCAGCAGCTCCCCTACAGGGCTCGGCGAGCAGTACTTC
>TRBJ2-2|TRBD1|TRBV20-1|few
CSAEDRGRGTGELFF
TGCAGTGCTGAGGACAGGGGACGGGGCACCGGGGAGCTGTTTTTT
>TRBJ2-5|.|TRBV12-3/TRBV12-4|many
CASRTYGSGETQYF
TGTGCCAGCAGGACATATGGTAGCGGAGAGACCCAGTACTTC
>TRBJ2-3|TRBD2|TRBV19|.
CASSISSSGADTQYF
TGTGCCAGTAGTATAAGTTCAAGCGGGGCAGATACGCAGTATTTT
>TRBJ2-1|TRBD1|TRBV5-4|few
CASSSRDRGSYNEQFF
TGTGCCAGCAGCTCCCGGGACAGGGGCTCCTACAATGAGCAGTTCTTC
>TRBJ2-7|.|TRBV4-3|many
CASSRDAHEQYF
TGCGCCAGCAGCCGCGACGCCCACGAGCAGTACTTC
>TRBJ2-2|TRBD1|TRBV9|few
CASSGGQANTGELFF
TGTGCCAGCAGCGGTGGACAGGCGAACACCGGGGAGCTGTTTTTT
>TRBJ1-2|TRBD1|TRBV7-8|.
CASSLGDRSQRGYTF
TGTGCCAGCAGCTTAGGGGACAGGTCCCAGAGGGGCTACACCTTC
>TRBJ2-1|.|TRBV3-1|many
CASSQLQSSAVDEQFF
TGTGCCAGCAGCCAACTTCAAAGCTCAGCGGTGGATGAGCAGTTCTTC
>TRBJ1-5|TRBD1|TRBV10-3|.
CAISESAFGQGSNQPQHF
TGTGCCATCAGTGAGTCTGCCTTTGGACAGGGTAGCAATCAGCCCCAGCATTTT
>TRBJ2-1|.|TRBV19|.
CASSILGANEQFF
TGTGCCAGTAGTATACTGGGGGCCAATGAGCAGTTCTTC
>TRBJ2-2|.|TRBV6-4|few
CASSDWDTGELFF
TGTGCCAGCAGTGATTGGGACACCGGGGAGCTGTTTTTT
>TRBJ2-7|.|TRBV10-3|.
CAISGFGGSYEQYF
TGTGCCATCAGTGGGTTTGGCGGCTCCTACGAGCAGTACTTC
>TRBJ2-7|.|TRBV10-2|many
CASREGVEQYF
TGCGCCAGCAGAGAGGGGGTTGAGCAGTACTTC
>TRBJ1-5|.|TRBV9|few
CASSDGGVQPQHF
TGTGCCAGCAGCGACGGTGGGGTTCAGCCCCAGCATTTT
>TRBJ1-1|TRBD1|TRBV10-3|few
CASHGTGNTEAFF
TGTGCCAGCCATGGGACAGGGAACACTGAAGCTTTCTTT
>TRBJ2-7|TRBD2|TRBV9|.
CASSPGLASYEQYF
TGTGCCAGCAGCCCAGGACTAGCGAGCTACGAGCAGTACTTC
>TRBJ2-1|TRBD1|TRBV24-1|many
CATSESGQGSYNEQFF
TGTGCCACCAGTGAATCGGGACAGGGCTCCTACAATGAGCAGTTCTTC
>TRBJ2-2|TRBD1|TRBV7-3|many
CASSWQTGGRQNTGELFF
TGTGCCAGCAGCTGGCAAACAGGGGGCCGGCAGAACACCGGGGAGCTGTTTTTT
>TRBJ1-6|TRBD1|TRBV6-1|many
CASSSIGTGVSPLHF
TGTGCCAGCAGTTCTATAGGGACAGGGGTTTCACCCCTCCACTTT
>TRBJ1-5|TRBD1|TRBV5-4|.
CASSPGTGGNQPQHF
TGTGCCAGCAGCCCCGGGACAGGGGGCAATCAGCCCCAGCATTTT
>TRBJ2-1|.|TRBV5-5|few
CASSLTDNEQFF
TGTGCCAGCAGCTTGACAGACAATGAGCAGTTCTTC
>TRBJ2-7|.|TRBV20-1|.
CSARYREGSYEQYF
TGCAGTGCTAGATACAGGGAAGGGTCCTACGAGCAGTACTTC
>TRBJ2-5|.|TRBV18|many
CASSPQRWETQYF
TGTGCCAGCTCACCACAGCGTTGGGAGACCCAGTACTTC
>TRBJ2-5|TRBD2|TRBV10-3|few
CAISGAGVGETQYF
TGTGCCATCAGTGGAGCGGGAGTCGGAGAGACCCAGTACTTC
>TRBJ2-1|.|TRBV7-9|.
CASSLATGTFYNEQFF
TGTGCCAGCAGCTTAGCGACCGGGACCTTTTACAATGAGCAGTTCTTC
>TRBJ2-7|.|TRBV10-3|few
CATGQSSYEQYF
TGTGCCACAGGACAGAGCTCCTACGAGCAGTACTTC